This T cell receptor (beta chain) was sequenced in a study of cytomegalovirus exposure and HLA in healthy donors. Study observations and caveats: In presence/absence analyses, roughly uniform sequencing depth across donors was assumed. It was about 150 TCR beta chains that were listed as cytomegalovirus-associated.

Per the germline V gene, CDR1 is MNHNS and CDR2 is SASEGT. Unmatched junction bases numbered 4, after V lost 5 bases and J lost 5 bases. This CDR3 has 15 residues. Worth noting for this clone: The target antigen is unknown.

Unrecorded immune exposures were likely, despite nominal health at sampling. The PCR was carried out with 60 Vbeta primers and 13 Jbeta primers. Sequencing used immunoSEQ multiplex PCR; TCRdb keeps in-frame clones, though not all of them. The data show 90,000 to 130,000 clones, approximately 78% seen once. The clonotype comes from a man aged 25 to 45 in good health and CMV-seropositive. Sequences were obtained from PBMCs. The V gene is TRBV6-1, the J gene TRBJ1-5, with 12 bases aligning to TRBD1. CDR3 sequence (DNA): TGTGCCAGCAGTACCGGGACAGGGGGCCATCAGCCCCAGCATTTT. It translates to CASSTGTGGHQPQHF.